The 13 T cell receptor beta chains below all came from one sample that was sequenced in a study of blood T cell repertoires in COVID-19. Here immunoSEQ multiplex PCR was the method, and the copy in TCRdb shows in-frame clones only, minus some. The table shows 100,000 to 150,000 clones, with approximately 86% occurring only once. The material sequenced was peripheral blood. These receptors were collected from a woman in her 70s with COVID-19, enrolled during active disease.

This sequence joins TRBV28 and TRBJ1-5; weak D call: TRBD1 (6 bases). The CDR3 extends over 15 amino acids. With 0 bases removed from V and 7 bases from J, the gap between germline ends came to 13 bases. CDR1 and CDR2 (germline): MDHEN, SYDVKM. CDR3 amino acids: CASSLWGSGEQPQHF. The CDR3 DNA reads as TGTGCCAGCAGTTTATGGGGGTCAGGGGAGCAGCCCCAGCATTTT.

This clone was detected once. The chain combines TRBV3-1 (or the pseudogene TRBV3-2) with TRBJ1-6; TRBD1 matches at 10 bases. Per the germline V gene, CDR1 is LGHDT and CDR2 is YNNKEL (reference sequence). The CDR3 extends over 16 amino acids. The J segment lost 5 bases and the V segment lost 4 bases, leaving 5 bases of the junction unmatched. In DNA, the CDR3 is TGTGCCAGCAGCCGTACAGGGACAGGGGATAATTCACCCCTCCACTTT. Its protein product is CASSRTGTGDNSPLHF.

The rearrangement uses TRBV4-1 and TRBJ2-3; 8 positions match TRBD2. Germline V gives CDR1 MGHRA, CDR2 YSYEKL. V shed 5 bases, J shed 2 bases, and the junction held 12 bases outside the gene matches. CDR3 size: 17 residues. CDR3 sequence: CASSSRESGLDTDTQYF. CDR3 bases: TGCGCCAGCAGCTCACGAGAATCGGGACTAGACACAGATACGCAGTATTTT.

The chain couples TRBV4-1 to TRBJ2-3; 11 bases agree with TRBD2. V lost 1 base, J lost 6 bases, and 9 bases stayed unmatched. The CDR3 extends over 17 amino acids. Looked up from germline, CDR1 is MGHRA and CDR2 is YSYEKL. The CDR3 sequence: CASSQGEIAGGQDTQYF. The CDR3 coding sequence is TGCGCCAGCAGCCAAGGTGAAATAGCGGGGGGGCAGGATACGCAGTATTTT.

The V and J genes are TRBV6-2 or TRBV6-3 and TRBJ2-5; TRBD2 might be the D (5 bases). Deletions cut 5 bases from V and 0 bases from J, with 10 bases between. Germline V gene lookup returns CDR1 MNHEY and CDR2 SVGEGT. The CDR3 sequence is 14 residues long. DNA for the CDR3: TGTGCCAGCAGTCCACTAGGCCACCAAGAGACCCAGTACTTC. Encoded protein: CASSPLGHQETQYF.

This rearrangement joins TRBV4-1 to TRBJ1-1; 7 positions match TRBD1. The V segment lost 4 bases and the J segment 1 base; nucleotides outside the gene matches: 9. There are 16 residues in the CDR3. Per germline, CDR1 MGHRA and CDR2 YSYEKL. The CDR3: CASSPGQLKENTEAFF. The CDR3 DNA reads TGCGCCAGCAGCCCGGGACAGCTTAAGGAGAACACTGAAGCTTTCTTT.

The CDR3 sequence is CASSSDRSPYNEQFF. The CDR3 nucleotides read TGTGCCAGCAGCTCGGACAGGTCTCCCTACAATGAGCAGTTCTTC. The rearrangement uses TRBV5-8 and TRBJ2-1, with TRBD1 matching 7 bases. J was trimmed by 2 bases and V by 3 bases; bases with no gene match: 5. The CDR3 runs 15 residues. CDR1 is SGHTS and CDR2 is YDEGEE in the germline V gene.

V is TRBV28 and J is TRBJ1-6; D unclear. The V and J ends lost 6 bases and 2 bases respectively, with 32 bases between them. Germline V CDR1 and CDR2: MDHEN, SYDVKM. This CDR3 region has 22 residues. This chain's CDR3 is CASSLRFFPGIGREAYNSPLHF. Written as DNA, the CDR3 is TGTGCCAGCAGCTTAAGGTTCTTTCCGGGGATTGGAAGAGAGGCCTATAATTCACCCCTCCACTTT. The whole variable domain, filled in from reference TRBV28 and TRBJ1-6, reads DVKVTQSSRYLVKRTGEKVFLECVQDMDHENMFWYRQDPGLGLRLIYFSYDVKMKEKGDIPEGYSVSREKKERFSLILESASTNQTSMYLCASSLRFFPGIGREAYNSPLHFGNGTRLTVT.

This chain uses TRBV7-2 with TRBJ1-2, with unresolved D. From germline, CDR1 is SGHTA and CDR2 FQGNSA. The CDR3 is made up of 14 amino acids. V was shortened by 1 base and J by 8 bases, with 14 bases between the two germline ends. The CDR3 reads CASSLGLQAQGYTF. In nucleotides, the CDR3 is TGTGCCAGCAGCTTAGGTTTGCAGGCACAGGGCTACACCTTC.

This chain uses TRBV7-2 with TRBJ1-1; a possible D gene is TRBD1 (6 bases). This CDR3 is 17 amino acids long. Per the germline V gene, CDR1 is SGHTA and CDR2 is FQGNSA. V lost 4 bases, J lost 1 base, and 19 bases lay in between. The CDR3 reads CASSSPWGGVGNTEAFF. The CDR3 DNA reads TGTGCCAGCAGCTCCCCGTGGGGGGGCGTCGGGAACACTGAAGCTTTCTTT.

This clone was picked up one time. The V and J genes are TRBV6-5 and TRBJ1-1, with TRBD1 as a possible D gene (6 bases). This CDR3 is 15 amino acids long. Between the trimmed V and J ends, which lost 7 bases and 0 bases, there was a span of 15 bases. Germline values: CDR1 MNHEY, CDR2 SVGAGI. The CDR3 DNA sequence: TGTGCCAGCACCTCAATTGGACAGTTGAACACTGAAGCTTTCTTT. Its translation is CASTSIGQLNTEAFF.

The rearrangement joins TRBV6-5 to TRBJ1-6; 7 nucleotides agree with TRBD1. Germline trimming cut 8 bases from V and 7 bases from J; bases unmatched to any gene: 11. CDR1 and CDR2 from the germline V gene are MNHEY and SVGAGI. This CDR3 has 15 residues. CDR3 nucleotide sequence: TGTGCCAGCGAGACGCAACAGGGGCCCAATTCACCCCTCCACTTT. It translates to CASETQQGPNSPLHF.

This rearrangement joins TRBV2 to TRBJ1-4; possible D gene TRBD1, 6 bases. Trimming pared 10 bases from V and 8 bases from J, leaving 20 bases between. This CDR3 is 14 amino acids long. Germline CDR1 reads SNHLY; CDR2 reads FYNNEI. In nucleotides, the CDR3 is TGTGCCACCAACCCTTGGGACACCGGGGAAAAACTGTTTTTT. Its translation is CATNPWDTGEKLFF. Looking up the rest from reference TRBV2 and TRBJ1-4 gives the full variable domain: EPEVTQTPSHQVTQMGQEVILRCVPISNHLYFYWYRQILGQKVEFLVSFYNNEISEKSEIFDDQFSVERPDGSNFTLKIRSTKLEDSAMYFCATNPWDTGEKLFFGSGTQLSVL.